Detailed here is one TCR beta chain. Its antigen is undetermined. This sample was included in a study of shared clonotypes between healthy human individuals. For the study at large: The study used three CD4 naive, three CD4 memory, two CD8 naive and one CD8 memory plate per donor. Whole-study findings and limits: The study found lower generation probabilities in non-shared clonotypes than in those shared by all four donors. Estimated richness values were generally larger in naive subsets than in memory subsets.

The authors' processing: Junction-only sequences without quality scores came from ImmunoSEQ, so filtering differed. This table comes from immunoSEQ multiplex PCR, and its TCRdb copy is limited to in-frame clones, with some not included. V and J calls and clone size are given by that table; D and trimming were obtained from the DNA. The table has roughly 2.5 million clones, approximately 92% seen once. This CDR3 has 15 residues. Germline V gene data show CDR1 as MNHEY and CDR2 as SMNVEV (reference sequence). Deletions cut 4 bases from V and 2 bases from J, with 9 bases between. Sequencing input: naive CD4+ T cells sorted from blood. Subset here: CD45RA+ positively selected. The origin of this receptor is a young man in good health. The V gene is TRBV27, the J gene TRBJ1-6; D is possibly TRBD1 (5 bases). DNA for the CDR3: TGTGCCAGCAGTTCCGGGGGAGCCTATAATTCACCCCTCCACTTT. Its protein is CASSSGGAYNSPLHF.